This TCR beta chain was profiled in a study of shared clonotypes between healthy human individuals. Background on the study: Each donor's CD8 memory used one plate, CD8 naive two, each CD4 subset three. Study-wide findings and caveats: Donors were few, which limited the genetic and exposure-history diversity represented. In several donors, approximately 5% of naive CD4 clonotypes appeared in common.

The table came from immunoSEQ multiplex PCR; TCRdb's copy has only in-frame clones and leaves some out. The table shows 300,000 to 350,000 clones, with about 70% occurring only once. As for this clone: Its matching antigen is unknown.

There are 15 residues in the CDR3. Trimming removed 0 bases from V and 7 bases from J, with 13 bases in between. Germline assignment: CDR1 SGDLS and CDR2 YYNGEE. The receptor was derived from a man aged 25-40 years in good health. The chain recombines TRBV9 with TRBJ1-4, with D perhaps matching TRBD1 (6 bases). Specimen: memory CD4+ T cells sorted from blood. This sample's subset: CD45RA-negative fraction. CDR3 in DNA: TGTGCCAGCAGCGTAGAACAGGGCTTAGGTGAAAAACTGTTTTTT. It is translated as CASSVEQGLGEKLFF.